Described below is a single T cell receptor (beta chain) sequence and its context. The antigen it binds to is not known. No base quality information exists; no much larger clone differs at one position. According to the study, the label for this sample's time point signals: before hematopoietic stem cell transplant. PRAID was characterized by prominent immunodeficiency alongside autoinflammation. Before TRB sequencing, T-cell subsets (conventional T cells, CD8+ T cells, regulatory T cells, T follicular helper cells) were sorted. The data derive from a study of stem cell transplantation in POMP-related autoinflammatory disease (dated by TCRdb to the early 2020s). A note on the overall study: It was hypothesized that MHC class I-dependent CD8+ T-cell differentiation and positive selection are impaired by defective thymoproteasomes, resulting in skewing of the TRB repertoire. Prior to transplant, the patients had skewing toward CD4+ naive T cells, low CD8+ T-cell proportions, and reduced T-cell cytokine secretion. To find out how POMP deficiency affects T-cell receptor beta repertoire diversity and CDR3 characteristics, high-throughput TRB sequencing was used.

On the study overall, not on this receptor specifically: PRAID patients trended toward lower TRB diversity and higher clonality across all analyzed T-cell subsets. PRAID patients showed a restricted number of unique TRB V-J gene pairings. In PRAID patients, the trend toward lower diversity and increased clonality reached statistical significance only for regulatory T cells.

Trimming takes 2 bases from V and 1 base from J, and the germline ends sit 4 bases apart. The germline V gene (reference sequence) specifies MNHEY as CDR1 and SMNVEV as CDR2. From the cysteine up to the phenylalanine, the CDR3 has a length of 13 residues. The read is trimmed to its CDR3 DNA, 39 bases read in frame from base 1. The method was the immunoSEQ multiplex PCR assay. Processing in the source paper ran as follows. Shannon entropy, which accounts for clonal size distribution, was used to quantify repertoire diversity. Clonotype distribution inequality was measured with the Gini-Simpson index (Simpson_1-D). TCRdb took over this immuneACCESS table, retaining in-frame rearrangements with V and J assigned. Such tables are incomplete; in checked studies, under half of the missing clones stem from an unresolved V gene, and the remainder is unexplained. V, J and clone size are taken as reported in that table, and D and trimming were inferred from the DNA itself. The sample contains roughly 32,000 clones, around nine tenths of them found a single time. The ten top clones hold over 0.65% of the sample.

The sequence links TRBV27 to TRBJ2-3, with the D gene too uncertain to name. The TCR originated in a human donor with POMP-related autoinflammation and immune dysregulation (PRAID). Source: CD4+ T cells from PBMCs, taken before stem cell transplantation. CDR3 sequence: CASSLRGTDTQYF. The DNA sequence is given as TGTGCCAGCAGTTTACGAGGCACAGATACGCAGTATTTT.